The 16 T cell receptor beta chains below come from one sample, sequenced in a study of T-cell memory formation after mild COVID-19. TCRdb re-called the 5' RACE reads with MiXCR, one entry per CDR3 protein. The sample lists roughly 320,000 distinct CDR3 sequences; around 28% were seen once. The material sequenced was PBMCs or a T cell subset sorted from them (not recorded which). These receptors were obtained from an adult woman who had mild COVID-19 (a few samples of this study predate the infection). Cell type and time point are not known.

This clonotype has just a few counts. The chain has TRBV10-2 and TRBJ1-1, with a possible D match to TRBD1 (5 bases). The V and J ends lost 4 bases and 10 bases respectively, with 10 bases between them. Germline CDR1 is WSHSY and CDR2 is SAAADI. The CDR3 extends over 11 amino acids. The CDR3 nucleotides are TGCGCCAGCAGTGGGGGGTTGGGAGCTTTCTTT. This codes for CASSGGLGAFF.

V is TRBV6-5 and J is TRBJ2-3, with D perhaps TRBD1 or TRBD2 (5 bases each). With 6 bases removed from V and 9 bases from J, the gap between germline ends came to 22 bases. Germline CDR1 MNHEY, CDR2 SVGAGI. The CDR3 is 15 amino acids. The CDR3 nucleotides read TGTGCCAGCAGCCACACCGGGACGGGCATAGGGACGCAGTATTTT. Residues: CASSHTGTGIGTQYF.

This clonotype has only a few counts. The gene calls are TRBV4-1 and TRBJ2-7; 8 nucleotides align to TRBD1. The J segment lost 2 bases and the V segment lost 4 bases, leaving 4 bases of the junction unmatched. This CDR3 contains 14 residues. Germline loops: CDR1 MGHRA, CDR2 YSYEKL. The CDR3 DNA follows: TGCGCCAGCAGCCTGGGACAGGTCGCCTACGAGCAGTACTTC. Translation gives CASSLGQVAYEQYF.

This clonotype turned up a few times. The rearrangement uses TRBV7-6 and TRBJ2-5; maybe TRBD1 (6 bases). Germline lookup yields CDR1 SGHVS and CDR2 FNYEAQ. Trimming stripped 1 base from V and 2 bases from J, with 8 bases between. The CDR3 length is 14 residues. The CDR3 sequence is CASSLEGEQETQYF. The CDR3 DNA reads TGTGCCAGCAGCTTAGAGGGGGAGCAAGAGACCCAGTACTTC.

This chain uses TRBV30 with TRBJ1-2; the match to TRBD1 covers 8 bases. Germline CDR1 GTSNPN, CDR2 SVGIG (reference sequence). This CDR3 has 13 amino acids. Trimming at V came to 1 base and at J to 3 bases, leaving 1 base not matched to a gene. The CDR3 sequence: CAWSDRGDYGYTF. In DNA, the CDR3 is TGTGCCTGGAGTGACAGGGGGGACTATGGCTACACCTTC.

CDR3: CASSQGFAGAEQYF. The CDR3 bases are TGTGCCAGCAGCCAAGGATTCGCGGGGGCCGAGCAGTACTTC. V usage is TRBV3-1 and J usage is TRBJ2-7, with D possibly matching TRBD2 (7 bases). The CDR3 has 14 residues. Germline-derived CDR1 and CDR2 are LGHDT and YNNKEL (reference sequence). V dropped 1 base and J dropped 6 bases, with 13 bases sitting between them.

The rearrangement uses TRBV12-3 or TRBV12-4 and TRBJ1-5; 8 bases are a match to TRBD1. Unmatched junction bases numbered 2, after V lost 2 bases and J lost 2 bases. The CDR3 runs 15 residues. Here the CDR3 reads CASSLQGAGNQPQHF. DNA of the CDR3: TGTGCCAGCAGTTTACAGGGGGCGGGCAATCAGCCCCAGCATTTT.

This sequence joins TRBV12-3 or TRBV12-4 and TRBJ1-4; D is undetermined. CDR3 size: 13 residues. V was cut by 3 bases and J by 6 bases, with 8 bases left in between. Written as DNA, the CDR3 is TGTGCCAGCAGTTTGGTAGTGTATGAAAAACTGTTTTTT. It encodes CASSLVVYEKLFF.

This clonotype was seen at least ten times. The V gene is TRBV5-1, the J gene TRBJ1-1, with 9 positions matching TRBD1. Germline loops: CDR1 SGHRS, CDR2 YFSETQ. CDR3 length equals 12 residues. V was clipped by 4 bases and J by 8 bases; unmatched bases: 3. In nucleotides, the CDR3 is TGCGCCAGCAGCCTGGGACAGGGCGAAGCTTTCTTT. It codes for CASSLGQGEAFF.

This clonotype was counted between two and nine times. V and J are TRBV5-1 and TRBJ2-1; 7 bases fit TRBD1. With 4 bases clipped from V and 8 bases from J, the junction kept 12 bases outside the gene matches. The CDR3 runs to 15 residues. Germline V gene sequence: CDR1 SGHRS, CDR2 YFSETQ. The DNA for the CDR3 is TGCGCCAGCAGCAGGGGGACAGCCGAGCTCGATGAGCAGTTCTTC. Its protein is CASSRGTAELDEQFF.

The chain couples TRBV24-1 to TRBJ1-2, with D uncertain. Per the germline V gene, CDR1 is KGHDR and CDR2 is SFDVKD. The V and J ends lost 3 bases and 2 bases respectively, with 9 bases between them. The CDR3 sequence is 14 residues long. Here the CDR3 reads CATSDPQLNYGYTF. Here the CDR3 DNA reads TGTGCCACCAGTGATCCTCAATTGAACTATGGCTACACCTTC.

The V and J genes are TRBV27 and TRBJ2-3; 9 bases align to TRBD1. The CDR3 runs to 16 residues. In germline, CDR1 is MNHEY, CDR2 SMNVEV (reference sequence). V lost 6 bases to trimming and J lost 4 bases; unmatched junction nucleotides: 11. Here the CDR3 reads CASSPNRGRSADTQYF. For the CDR3, the DNA is TGTGCCAGCAGCCCCAACAGGGGGCGGTCTGCAGATACGCAGTATTTT.

This clonotype was detected only a few times. The CDR3 here is CSVGGLAGGISYEQYF. CDR3 DNA sequence: TGCAGCGTTGGGGGACTAGCGGGCGGAATATCCTACGAGCAGTACTTC. The V and J genes are TRBV29-1 and TRBJ2-7, with 12 bases lining up with TRBD2. Germline CDR1 SQVTM, CDR2 ANQGSEA. This CDR3 has 16 residues. Trimming took 4 bases from V and 1 from J; bases not matched to a gene: 8.

In its sample, this clonotype was seen a few times. This chain connects TRBV29-1 to TRBJ2-5; a possible D gene is TRBD2 (6 bases). V was cut by 1 base and J by 5 bases, with 17 bases left in between. Germline V gene sequence: CDR1 SQVTM, CDR2 ANQGSEA. This CDR3 has 15 amino acids. The CDR3 DNA sequence: TGCAGCGTTGAAGGTGGAGGGTCGGCAGAGGAGACCCAGTACTTC. Amino acid sequence: CSVEGGGSAEETQYF.

The genes are TRBV5-4 and TRBJ2-6, with D possibly matching TRBD2 (6 bases). V was pared by 1 base and J by 0 bases, with 11 bases between. The CDR3 covers 17 residues. The V gene's germline CDR1 is SGHNT and CDR2 YYREEE (reference sequence). The CDR3 DNA reads as TGTGCCAGCAGCTTGCGTACTAGCAACTCTGGGGCCAACGTCCTGACTTTC. Translation gives CASSLRTSNSGANVLTF.

This clonotype was picked up a small number of times. The chain recombines TRBV3-1 with TRBJ2-7; D perhaps matches TRBD2 (5 bases). There are 13 residues in the CDR3. CDR1 is LGHDT and CDR2 is YNNKEL in the germline V gene (reference sequence). The V and J ends lost 0 bases and 6 bases respectively, with 9 bases between them. The CDR3 spells CASSQDVASEQYF. The DNA for the CDR3 is TGTGCCAGCAGCCAAGATGTAGCGAGCGAGCAGTACTTC.